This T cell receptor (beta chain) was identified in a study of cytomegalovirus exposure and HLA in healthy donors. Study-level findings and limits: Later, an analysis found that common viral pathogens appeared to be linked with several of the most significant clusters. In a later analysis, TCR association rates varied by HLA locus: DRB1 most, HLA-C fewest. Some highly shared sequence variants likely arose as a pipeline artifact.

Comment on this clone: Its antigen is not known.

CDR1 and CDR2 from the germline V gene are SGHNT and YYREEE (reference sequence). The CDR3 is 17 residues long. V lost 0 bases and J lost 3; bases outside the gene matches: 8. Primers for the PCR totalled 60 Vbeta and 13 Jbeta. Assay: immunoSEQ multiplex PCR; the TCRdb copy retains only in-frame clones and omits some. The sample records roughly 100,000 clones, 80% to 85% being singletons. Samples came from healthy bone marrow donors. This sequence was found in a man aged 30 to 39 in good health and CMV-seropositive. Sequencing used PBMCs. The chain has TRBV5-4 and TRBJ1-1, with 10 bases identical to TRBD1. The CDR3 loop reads CASSLGTGGRLDTEAFF. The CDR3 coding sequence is TGTGCCAGCAGCTTGGGGACAGGGGGACGACTGGACACTGAAGCTTTCTTT.